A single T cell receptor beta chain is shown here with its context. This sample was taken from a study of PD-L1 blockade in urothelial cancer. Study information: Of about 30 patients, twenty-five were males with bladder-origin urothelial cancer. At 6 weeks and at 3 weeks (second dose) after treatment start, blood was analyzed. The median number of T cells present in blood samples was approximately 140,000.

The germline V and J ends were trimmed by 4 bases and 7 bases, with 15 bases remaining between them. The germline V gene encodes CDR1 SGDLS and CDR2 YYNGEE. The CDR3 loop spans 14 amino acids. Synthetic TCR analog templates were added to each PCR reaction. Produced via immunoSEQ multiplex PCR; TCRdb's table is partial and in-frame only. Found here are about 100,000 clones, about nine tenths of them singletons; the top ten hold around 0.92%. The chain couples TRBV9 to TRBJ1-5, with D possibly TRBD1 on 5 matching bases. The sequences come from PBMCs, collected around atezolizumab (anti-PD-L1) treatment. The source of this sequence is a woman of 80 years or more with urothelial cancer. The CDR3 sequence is CASSPGQPGQPQHF. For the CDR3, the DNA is TGTGCCAGCAGCCCCGGACAACCAGGCCAGCCCCAGCATTTT.